This record concerns one T cell receptor beta chain sequence. The data stem from a study of CD8+ T cells in alopecia areata. Sequencing used cDNA as its template, made by extracting RNA and reverse transcribing it. Sequencing was performed with immunoSEQ multiplex PCR; in TCRdb, only in-frame clones are kept and a portion is missing. The sample lists 120,000 to 150,000 clones; 40% to 50% were seen once. Sorted populations comprised CD4+ and CD8+ T cells obtained from PBMCs. The CDR3 has 14 residues. CDR1 is PRHDT, CDR2 FYEKMQ, per germline (reference sequence). Trimming removed 0 bases from V and 2 bases from J, with 8 bases in between.

The TCR sequence derives from a human donor with alopecia areata. The chain is built from TRBV13 and TRBJ2-7; D is perhaps TRBD1 or TRBD2 (5 bases each). Sequenced input: CD4+ T cells sorted from blood. Written as DNA, the CDR3 is TGTGCCAGCAGCTTAGGCGGGGCCCCCTACGAGCAGTACTTC. It is translated as CASSLGGAPYEQYF.